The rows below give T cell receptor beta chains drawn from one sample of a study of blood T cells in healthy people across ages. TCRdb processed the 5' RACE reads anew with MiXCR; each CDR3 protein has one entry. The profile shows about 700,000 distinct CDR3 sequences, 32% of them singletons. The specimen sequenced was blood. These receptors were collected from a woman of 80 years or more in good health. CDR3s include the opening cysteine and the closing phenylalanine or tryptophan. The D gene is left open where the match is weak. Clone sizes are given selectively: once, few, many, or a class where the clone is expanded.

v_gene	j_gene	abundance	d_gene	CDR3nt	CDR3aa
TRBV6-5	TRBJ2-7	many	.	TGTGCCAGCAGTCATCGTCCCGAGACCTACGAGCAGTACTTC	CASSHRPETYEQYF
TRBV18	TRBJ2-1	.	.	TGTGCCAGCTCACCCGGACCCCGATTCAGGAATGAGCAGTTCTTC	CASSPGPRFRNEQFF
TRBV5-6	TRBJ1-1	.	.	TGTGCCAGCACCGAGCGTGTGAGGGAAGCTTTCTTT	CASTERVREAFF
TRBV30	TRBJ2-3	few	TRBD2	TGTGCCTGGACTTTCGGACTAGCGGGCACAGATACGCAGTATTTT	CAWTFGLAGTDTQYF
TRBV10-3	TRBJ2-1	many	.	TGTGCCATCAGTGACAGGGGGGAATCCTACAATGAGCAGTTCTTC	CAISDRGESYNEQFF
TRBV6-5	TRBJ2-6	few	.	TGTGCCAGCAGTTATTGGAGGGCCCCTAGCTCTGGGGCCAACGTCCTGACTTTC	CASSYWRAPSSGANVLTF
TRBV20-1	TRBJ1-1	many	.	TGCAGTGCTAGAACAGGGAGGAACACTGAAGCTTTCTTT	CSARTGRNTEAFF
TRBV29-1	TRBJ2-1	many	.	TGCAGCGTTGAAGAGTGGGCTAGCAGATACAATGAGCAGTTCTTC	CSVEEWASRYNEQFF
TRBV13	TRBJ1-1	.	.	TGTGCCAGCAGCTTCCAGGGAGGTATCGGTGAAGCTTTCTTT	CASSFQGGIGEAFF
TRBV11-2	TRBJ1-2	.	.	TGTGCCAGCAGCTTAGACCGGGCGGCAGTCTATGGCTACACCTTC	CASSLDRAAVYGYTF
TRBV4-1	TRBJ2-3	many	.	TGCGCCAGCAGCCTTGGAGCTTGGGCCCCAGATACGCAGTATTTT	CASSLGAWAPDTQYF
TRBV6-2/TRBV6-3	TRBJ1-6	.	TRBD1	TGTGCCGGCAGTTCGACAGGGTGGTCCTATAATTCACCCCTCCACTTT	CAGSSTGWSYNSPLHF
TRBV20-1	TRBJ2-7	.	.	TGCAGTGCTATTCGGACCCGCCTGAACAATGAGCAGTACTTC	CSAIRTRLNNEQYF
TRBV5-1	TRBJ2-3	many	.	TGCGCCAGCAGCTTGGGACTGAGCACAGATACGCAGTATTTT	CASSLGLSTDTQYF
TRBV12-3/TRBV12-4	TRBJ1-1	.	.	TGTGCCAGCAGTGCCACCGGGGGCACTGAAGCTTTCTTT	CASSATGGTEAFF
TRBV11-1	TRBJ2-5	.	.	TGTGCCAGCAGCCCCGGGCCCGTGGAGACCCAGTACTTC	CASSPGPVETQYF
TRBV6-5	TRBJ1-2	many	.	TGTGCCAGCAGTTACACCCGACAGAGCTATGGCTACACCTTC	CASSYTRQSYGYTF
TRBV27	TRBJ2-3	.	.	TGTGCCAGCACCCCAGTTTCCACTAGCACAGATACGCAGTATTTT	CASTPVSTSTDTQYF
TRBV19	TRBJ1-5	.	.	TGTGCCAGTAACCCAGGGTCAAATCAGCCCCAGCATTTT	CASNPGSNQPQHF
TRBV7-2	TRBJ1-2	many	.	TGTGCCAGCAGCTTAGCGGTAGGGCAGTCCTATGGCTACACCTTC	CASSLAVGQSYGYTF
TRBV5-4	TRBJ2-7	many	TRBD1	TGTGCCAGCAGCCCGGGACAGAGAGGCTACGAGCAGTACTTC	CASSPGQRGYEQYF
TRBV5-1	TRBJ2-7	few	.	TGCGCCAGCAGCTGGGATAGCCTTCGAGGACAGCGCGAGCAGTACTTC	CASSWDSLRGQREQYF
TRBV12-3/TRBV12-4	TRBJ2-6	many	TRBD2	TGTGCCAGCAGCTTGGGGGGGGGATTCGGGGCCAACGTCCTGACTTTC	CASSLGGGFGANVLTF
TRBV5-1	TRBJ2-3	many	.	TGCGCCAGCAGCCCCCCTCGGACTGGTTCCACAGATACGCAGTATTTT	CASSPPRTGSTDTQYF
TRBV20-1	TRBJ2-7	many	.	TGCAGTGCTAGATTGGACTCCCACCGCGAGCAGTACTTC	CSARLDSHREQYF
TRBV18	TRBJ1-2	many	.	TGTGCCAGCTCACCTCTCGGGCCCGGCGACTATGGCTACACCTTC	CASSPLGPGDYGYTF
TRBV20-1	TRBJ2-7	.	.	TGCAGTGCTAGAGCAGGGGACGCCTTCTACAATGAGCGGTACTTC	CSARAGDAFYNERYF
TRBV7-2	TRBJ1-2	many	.	TGTGCCAGCAGCCCTGGGGGGGGGGCAGCCCTTTATGGCTACACCTTC	CASSPGGGAALYGYTF
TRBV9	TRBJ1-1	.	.	TGTGCCAGCAGCCCCGGGGGGGCAGCCCTGACGAACACTGAAGCTTTCTTT	CASSPGGAALTNTEAFF